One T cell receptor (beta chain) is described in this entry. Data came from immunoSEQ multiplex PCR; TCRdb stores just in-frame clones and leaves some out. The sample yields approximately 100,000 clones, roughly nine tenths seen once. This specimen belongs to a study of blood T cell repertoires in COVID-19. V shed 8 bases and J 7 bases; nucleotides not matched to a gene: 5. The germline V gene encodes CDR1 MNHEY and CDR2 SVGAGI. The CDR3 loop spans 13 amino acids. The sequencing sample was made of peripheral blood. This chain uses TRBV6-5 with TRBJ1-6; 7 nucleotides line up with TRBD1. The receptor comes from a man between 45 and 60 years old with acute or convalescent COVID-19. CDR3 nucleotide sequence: TGTGCCAGCGGACAGGACTGGAATTCACCCCTCCACTTT. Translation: CASGQDWNSPLHF.